This T cell receptor beta chain is from a study of early T cells in non-severe SARS-CoV-2 infection. Per the germline V gene, CDR1 is SGHAT and CDR2 is FQNNGV. The V gene lost 4 bases and the J gene lost 3 bases, with 8 bases spanning the gap. CDR3 length equals 13 residues. TCRdb called the 5' RACE reads again in MiXCR, with one record for every CDR3 protein. The sample includes around 57,000 distinct CDR3 sequences, about 10% of them seen just once. Material: whole blood. This sequence joins TRBV11-2 and TRBJ2-3; D may be TRBD2 (5 bases). The receptor was isolated from an adult who was a healthcare worker with PCR-confirmed SARS-CoV-2 infection or an uninfected control (not recorded which). CDR3 DNA sequence: TGTGCCAGCAGCTGGCCGGGGACAGATACGCAGTATTTT. Its translation is CASSWPGTDTQYF.